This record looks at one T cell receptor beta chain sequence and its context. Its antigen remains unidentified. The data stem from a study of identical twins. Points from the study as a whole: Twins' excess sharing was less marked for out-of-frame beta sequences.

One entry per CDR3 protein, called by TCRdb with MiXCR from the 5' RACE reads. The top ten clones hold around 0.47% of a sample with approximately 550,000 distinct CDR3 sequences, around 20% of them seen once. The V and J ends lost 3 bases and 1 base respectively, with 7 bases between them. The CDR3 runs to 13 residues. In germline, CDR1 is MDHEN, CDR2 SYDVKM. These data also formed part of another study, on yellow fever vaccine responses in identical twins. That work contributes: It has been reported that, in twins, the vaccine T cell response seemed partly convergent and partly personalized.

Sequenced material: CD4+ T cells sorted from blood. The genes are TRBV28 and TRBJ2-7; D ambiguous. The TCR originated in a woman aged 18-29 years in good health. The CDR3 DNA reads TGTGCCAGCAGTTTCCACGAGTCCTACGAGCAGTACGTC. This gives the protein CASSFHESYEQYV.